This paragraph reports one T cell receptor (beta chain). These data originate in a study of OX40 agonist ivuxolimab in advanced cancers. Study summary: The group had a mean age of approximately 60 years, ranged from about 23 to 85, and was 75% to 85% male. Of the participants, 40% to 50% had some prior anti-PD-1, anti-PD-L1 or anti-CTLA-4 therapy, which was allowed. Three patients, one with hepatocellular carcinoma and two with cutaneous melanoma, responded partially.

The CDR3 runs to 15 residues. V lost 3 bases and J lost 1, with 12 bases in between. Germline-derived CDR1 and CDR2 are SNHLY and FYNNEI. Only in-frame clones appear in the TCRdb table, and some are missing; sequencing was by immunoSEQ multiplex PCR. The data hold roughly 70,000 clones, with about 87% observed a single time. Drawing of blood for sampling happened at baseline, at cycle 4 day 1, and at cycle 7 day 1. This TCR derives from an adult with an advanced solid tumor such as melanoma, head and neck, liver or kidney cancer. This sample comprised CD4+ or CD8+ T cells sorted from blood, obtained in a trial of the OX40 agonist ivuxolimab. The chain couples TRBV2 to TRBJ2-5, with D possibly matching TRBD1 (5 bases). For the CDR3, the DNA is TGTGCCAGCAGTGATGGTCTAGGGGCCCAAGAGACCCAGTACTTC. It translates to CASSDGLGAQETQYF.